This T cell receptor beta chain was recorded in a study of control samples from healthy donors and cancer patients. Assay: immunoSEQ multiplex PCR; the TCRdb copy retains only in-frame clones and omits some. The sample has 79,000 or so clones, roughly nine tenths seen once; the top ten hold about 8.6%. V dropped 5 bases and J dropped 2; count of bases not matched to a gene: 14. This CDR3 is 18 amino acids long. Germline CDR1 reads SGHTA; CDR2 reads FQGNSA. The receptor comes from a woman aged 50 to 65 with colorectal cancer. The V gene is TRBV7-2, the J gene TRBJ2-5; 10 bases are a match to TRBD1. Sequenced material: PBMCs. The CDR3 sequence: CASSLTGQGLGAQETQYF. In DNA form, the CDR3 reads TGTGCCAGCAGCCTCACGGGACAGGGGTTGGGTGCACAAGAGACCCAGTACTTC.